This T cell receptor (beta chain) was sequenced for a study of technical replicates of blood from a handful of donors (dated by TCRdb to 2016 to 2017). V trim: 2 bases; J trim: 2 bases; unmatched bases: 4. From the cysteine up to the phenylalanine, the CDR3 has a length of 15 residues. Just the 45-base CDR3 DNA is kept, in frame starting at base 1. Library prep was done by the immunoSEQ multiplex PCR assay. The clones in this table, taken by TCRdb from immuneACCESS, are in-frame only. Not every clone is retained; where verified, under half of the shortfall comes from an unresolved V gene, and the cause of the rest is unknown. This sample holds about 59,000 clones; 93% were observed only once. The ten largest clones take up approximately 4% of the sample. A word on this clone: This clone's antigen is unknown. No per-base quality is available; no much larger clone lies one base away.

This receptor was obtained from a human donor in good health. Some clones in this sample may be carry-over from other donors' samples. What was sequenced was PBMCs. The sequence links TRBV23-1 to TRBJ2-7, with TRBD1 matching 9 junction bases. TRBV23-1 is identified as an open reading frame with a role that is uncertain. The nucleotide sequence reads TGCGCCAGCAGTCAACCTGGACAGGGGACCTACGAGCAGTACTTC. Its translation reads: CASSQPGQGTYEQYF.